Listed below are T cell receptor beta chains from one sample, sequenced in a study of CD4 T cells in relation to SARS-CoV-2 and coronaviruses. This table comes from immunoSEQ multiplex PCR, and its TCRdb copy is limited to in-frame clones, with some not included. This table has around 45,000 clones, around 79% appearing once. Their antigens are not known. Sequencing was done on a sample of naive CD4+ T cells from PBMCs, cultured in vitro. The receptor source for this set is an adult with COVID-19. The CDR3 runs from the conserved cysteine through the conserved F or W. A D gene is named only where the DNA matches it firmly. Clone size is shown for a subset of rows, as once, few, many or a class of expanded clone.

V gene: TRBV11-2
J gene: TRBJ2-6
D gene: .
clone size: once
CDR3 protein: CASSLVHGTGANVLTF
CDR3 DNA: TGTGCCAGCAGCTTAGTCCACGGGACTGGGGCCAACGTCCTGACTTTC

V gene: TRBV2
J gene: TRBJ2-1
D gene: TRBD2
clone size: .
CDR3 protein: CASSVRAGGLNEQFF
CDR3 DNA: TGTGCCAGCAGTGTTAGAGCGGGAGGTCTCAATGAGCAGTTCTTC

V gene: TRBV2
J gene: TRBJ2-7
D gene: TRBD1
clone size: .
CDR3 protein: CASGGGQGSYEQYF
CDR3 DNA: TGTGCCAGCGGGGGGGGACAGGGATCCTACGAGCAGTACTTC

V gene: TRBV7-2
J gene: TRBJ2-3
D gene: TRBD1
clone size: .
CDR3 protein: CASSSRDSSTDTQYF
CDR3 DNA: TGTGCCAGCAGCAGTAGGGACAGTTCGACAGATACGCAGTATTTT

V gene: TRBV1
J gene: TRBJ2-7
D gene: .
clone size: .
CDR3 protein: CTSSQSWAGDYEQYF
CDR3 DNA: TGCACCAGCAGCCAGTCATGGGCGGGGGATTACGAGCAGTACTTC

V gene: TRBV5-1
J gene: TRBJ2-7
D gene: .
clone size: .
CDR3 protein: CASSLTANTYEQYF
CDR3 DNA: TGCGCCAGCAGCTTGACAGCGAACACCTACGAGCAGTACTTC

V gene: TRBV7-3
J gene: TRBJ2-2
D gene: .
clone size: once
CDR3 protein: CASSLTSGELFF
CDR3 DNA: TGTGCCAGCAGCTTAACGAGCGGGGAGCTGTTTTTT

V gene: TRBV9
J gene: TRBJ1-6
D gene: .
clone size: few
CDR3 protein: CASSVSRGPGSSYNSPLHF
CDR3 DNA: TGTGCCAGCAGCGTATCCAGGGGCCCGGGGAGCTCCTATAATTCACCCCTCCACTTT

V gene: TRBV7-2
J gene: TRBJ1-5
D gene: TRBD1
clone size: .
CDR3 protein: CASSRGQGRPQHF
CDR3 DNA: TGTGCCAGCAGCCGGGGACAGGGGAGGCCCCAGCATTTT

V gene: TRBV6-5
J gene: TRBJ2-1
D gene: TRBD2
clone size: .
CDR3 protein: CASSRTSSEQFF
CDR3 DNA: TGTGCCAGCAGCAGGACTAGCTCTGAGCAGTTCTTC

V gene: TRBV15
J gene: TRBJ1-5
D gene: TRBD1
clone size: .
CDR3 protein: CATSRDRLGQGIGQPQHF
CDR3 DNA: TGTGCCACCAGCAGAGATAGGTTGGGACAGGGAATCGGTCAGCCCCAGCATTTT

V gene: TRBV2
J gene: TRBJ2-7
D gene: .
clone size: once
CDR3 protein: CASSEVREQYF
CDR3 DNA: TGTGCCAGCAGTGAAGTCCGGGAGCAGTACTTC

V gene: TRBV3-1/TRBV3-2
J gene: TRBJ1-3
D gene: .
clone size: .
CDR3 protein: CASSLSGDTIYF
CDR3 DNA: TGTGCCAGCAGCCTGTCGGGAGACACCATATATTTT

V gene: TRBV18
J gene: TRBJ1-3
D gene: TRBD1
clone size: .
CDR3 protein: CASSRDSSGNTIYF
CDR3 DNA: TGTGCCAGCTCACGGGACAGCTCTGGAAACACCATATATTTT

V gene: TRBV6-2/TRBV6-3
J gene: TRBJ2-2
D gene: .
clone size: once
CDR3 protein: CASSYGNRGGELFF
CDR3 DNA: TGTGCCAGCAGTTACGGGAACCGTGGCGGGGAGCTGTTTTTT

V gene: TRBV4-1
J gene: TRBJ2-7
D gene: .
clone size: .
CDR3 protein: CASSQAAAGLNYEQYF
CDR3 DNA: TGCGCCAGCAGCCAAGCCGCGGCAGGCCTTAACTACGAGCAGTACTTC

V gene: TRBV28
J gene: TRBJ2-1
D gene: TRBD2
clone size: once
CDR3 protein: CASTSQLAGRYNEQFF
CDR3 DNA: TGTGCCAGCACCTCCCAACTAGCGGGACGATACAATGAGCAGTTCTTC

V gene: TRBV7-8
J gene: TRBJ2-5
D gene: TRBD2
clone size: .
CDR3 protein: CASSPSRLAGGETQYF
CDR3 DNA: TGTGCCAGCAGCCCCTCCCGACTAGCGGGAGGGGAGACCCAGTACTTC

V gene: TRBV28
J gene: TRBJ2-1
D gene: .
clone size: .
CDR3 protein: CASSLGPGTKYNEQFF
CDR3 DNA: TGTGCCAGCAGTTTGGGCCCCGGGACAAAATACAATGAGCAGTTCTTC

V gene: TRBV28
J gene: TRBJ1-5
D gene: .
clone size: .
CDR3 protein: CASSLPDWVSQPQHF
CDR3 DNA: TGTGCCAGCAGCCTCCCGGACTGGGTAAGCCAGCCCCAGCATTTT

V gene: TRBV11-2
J gene: TRBJ2-1
D gene: .
clone size: .
CDR3 protein: CASSLANYYNEQFF
CDR3 DNA: TGTGCCAGCAGCTTAGCCAATTACTACAATGAGCAGTTCTTC

V gene: TRBV19
J gene: TRBJ2-5
D gene: TRBD1
clone size: .
CDR3 protein: CASSTTDRVETQYF
CDR3 DNA: TGTGCCAGTAGTACCACAGACAGGGTCGAGACCCAGTACTTC

V gene: TRBV27
J gene: TRBJ2-4
D gene: .
clone size: .
CDR3 protein: CASSLGGGYKNIQYF
CDR3 DNA: TGTGCCAGCAGTTTGGGGGGCGGATACAAAAACATTCAGTACTTC

V gene: TRBV11-2
J gene: TRBJ1-6
D gene: .
clone size: .
CDR3 protein: CASSLDPSAPLHF
CDR3 DNA: TGTGCCAGCAGTCTGGACCCGTCGGCACCCCTCCACTTT

V gene: TRBV20-1
J gene: TRBJ2-1
D gene: .
clone size: once
CDR3 protein: CSASLGLGNNEQFF
CDR3 DNA: TGCAGTGCTAGTTTAGGACTGGGGAACAATGAGCAGTTCTTC

V gene: TRBV11-2
J gene: TRBJ2-5
D gene: .
clone size: .
CDR3 protein: CASSRTLTASTKETQYF
CDR3 DNA: TGTGCCAGCAGCCGGACACTGACAGCCTCTACAAAAGAGACCCAGTACTTC

V gene: TRBV7-2
J gene: TRBJ1-3
D gene: .
clone size: once
CDR3 protein: CASSLREGGNTIYF
CDR3 DNA: TGTGCCAGCAGCTTAAGGGAGGGCGGAAACACCATATATTTT

V gene: TRBV6-2/TRBV6-3
J gene: TRBJ2-1
D gene: .
clone size: .
CDR3 protein: CASSYRPYNEQFF
CDR3 DNA: TGTGCCAGCAGTTATAGGCCCTACAATGAGCAGTTCTTC

V gene: TRBV10-1
J gene: TRBJ1-3
D gene: .
clone size: once
CDR3 protein: CASSEGGTGNTIYF
CDR3 DNA: TGCGCCAGCAGTGAGGGGGGAACTGGAAACACCATATATTTT

V gene: TRBV7-6
J gene: TRBJ2-7
D gene: .
clone size: .
CDR3 protein: CASSPVDSQSYEQYF
CDR3 DNA: TGTGCCAGCAGCCCCGTCGACAGCCAATCCTACGAGCAGTACTTC

V gene: TRBV2
J gene: TRBJ2-1
D gene: TRBD2
clone size: .
CDR3 protein: CASAGPGASGSSSSPYNEQFF
CDR3 DNA: TGTGCCAGCGCGGGACCTGGGGCTAGCGGGAGTTCGTCGTCGCCTTACAATGAGCAGTTCTTC

V gene: TRBV7-2
J gene: TRBJ1-3
D gene: .
clone size: .
CDR3 protein: CASSLEPLGAGNTIYF
CDR3 DNA: TGTGCCAGCAGCTTAGAGCCCCTCGGGGCTGGAAACACCATATATTTT

V gene: TRBV28
J gene: TRBJ1-6
D gene: .
clone size: .
CDR3 protein: CASAGTFNSPLHF
CDR3 DNA: TGTGCCAGCGCCGGGACTTTCAATTCACCCCTCCACTTT

V gene: TRBV7-9
J gene: TRBJ2-3
D gene: .
clone size: few
CDR3 protein: CASSLGRGRGGTDTQYF
CDR3 DNA: TGTGCCAGCAGCTTAGGCCGGGGTAGGGGTGGAACAGATACGCAGTATTTT

V gene: TRBV10-3
J gene: TRBJ2-6
D gene: TRBD2
clone size: .
CDR3 protein: CAISGSVGGPSGANVLTF
CDR3 DNA: TGTGCCATCAGTGGTTCCGTGGGAGGGCCTTCTGGGGCCAACGTCCTGACTTTC

V gene: TRBV2
J gene: TRBJ1-1
D gene: .
clone size: .
CDR3 protein: CASGGGTFF
CDR3 DNA: TGTGCCAGCGGGGGGGGTACTTTCTTT

V gene: TRBV5-4
J gene: TRBJ2-3
D gene: TRBD2
clone size: .
CDR3 protein: CASSRSGRKDTQYF
CDR3 DNA: TGTGCCAGCAGCCGGAGCGGGAGGAAAGATACGCAGTATTTT

V gene: TRBV6-4
J gene: TRBJ2-2
D gene: TRBD2
clone size: few
CDR3 protein: CASSDTPSGDPGELFF
CDR3 DNA: TGTGCCAGCAGTGACACCCCAAGCGGGGACCCCGGGGAGCTGTTTTTT

V gene: TRBV28
J gene: TRBJ2-1
D gene: TRBD2
clone size: .
CDR3 protein: CASSTGTSGYNEQFF
CDR3 DNA: TGTGCCAGCAGTACCGGGACTAGCGGCTACAATGAGCAGTTCTTC

V gene: TRBV5-6
J gene: TRBJ2-3
D gene: .
clone size: .
CDR3 protein: CASSLGGADTQYF
CDR3 DNA: TGTGCCAGCAGCTTGGGTGGGGCAGATACGCAGTATTTT

V gene: TRBV9
J gene: TRBJ2-2
D gene: .
clone size: .
CDR3 protein: CASSVGGRNTGELFF
CDR3 DNA: TGTGCCAGCAGCGTAGGGGGGCGCAACACCGGGGAGCTGTTTTTT

V gene: TRBV3-1/TRBV3-2
J gene: TRBJ2-1
D gene: .
clone size: once
CDR3 protein: CASSPGTGTYNEQFF
CDR3 DNA: TGTGCCAGCAGCCCTGGAACGGGTACCTACAATGAGCAGTTCTTC

V gene: TRBV7-9
J gene: TRBJ2-2
D gene: TRBD1
clone size: .
CDR3 protein: CASSSTGKGGELFF
CDR3 DNA: TGTGCCAGCAGCTCGACAGGGAAGGGCGGGGAGCTGTTTTTT

V gene: TRBV6-5
J gene: TRBJ2-5
D gene: TRBD1
clone size: .
CDR3 protein: CASRRGTEQETQYF
CDR3 DNA: TGTGCCAGCAGGAGAGGGACAGAGCAAGAGACCCAGTACTTC

V gene: TRBV19
J gene: TRBJ1-5
D gene: .
clone size: .
CDR3 protein: CASRKGRNQPQHF
CDR3 DNA: TGTGCCAGTCGAAAGGGGAGGAATCAGCCCCAGCATTTT

V gene: TRBV23-1
J gene: TRBJ2-1
D gene: .
clone size: .
CDR3 protein: CASSQSRVGNEQFF
CDR3 DNA: TGCGCCAGCAGTCAATCAAGGGTCGGTAATGAGCAGTTCTTC

V gene: TRBV5-4
J gene: TRBJ2-5
D gene: TRBD2
clone size: .
CDR3 protein: CASSLALAGVRETQYF
CDR3 DNA: TGTGCCAGCAGCTTGGCCCTAGCGGGAGTTAGAGAGACCCAGTACTTC

V gene: TRBV5-4
J gene: TRBJ2-6
D gene: .
clone size: .
CDR3 protein: CASSKQVLSGANVLTF
CDR3 DNA: TGTGCCAGCAGCAAGCAGGTACTCTCTGGGGCCAACGTCCTGACTTTC

V gene: TRBV4-1
J gene: TRBJ1-2
D gene: .
clone size: once
CDR3 protein: CASSQGEFSMHGYTF
CDR3 DNA: TGCGCCAGCAGCCAAGGGGAGTTTTCGATGCATGGCTACACCTTC

V gene: TRBV5-6
J gene: TRBJ2-7
D gene: TRBD2
clone size: .
CDR3 protein: CASSRWRAGVPYEQYF
CDR3 DNA: TGTGCCAGCAGCCGCTGGCGAGCGGGAGTACCCTACGAGCAGTACTTC

V gene: TRBV3-1/TRBV3-2
J gene: TRBJ2-7
D gene: .
clone size: .
CDR3 protein: CASSQTAYEQYF
CDR3 DNA: TGTGCCAGCAGCCAAACAGCGTACGAGCAGTACTTC

V gene: TRBV5-1
J gene: TRBJ2-1
D gene: .
clone size: .
CDR3 protein: CASSLMAGTAYNEQFF
CDR3 DNA: TGCGCCAGCAGCTTGATGGCCGGGACTGCTTACAATGAGCAGTTCTTC

V gene: TRBV27
J gene: TRBJ2-7
D gene: .
clone size: .
CDR3 protein: CASSPAAITYEQYF
CDR3 DNA: TGTGCCAGCAGTCCAGCAGCTATCACCTACGAGCAGTACTTC